A selection of T cell receptor beta chains follows, all from one sample in a study of cytomegalovirus exposure and HLA in healthy donors. The method was immunoSEQ multiplex PCR; TCRdb's version includes in-frame clones alone and lacks a portion of them. The sample comprises 180,000 or so clones, 78% of which are singletons, and 2.9% rests with the top ten. The material sequenced was PBMCs. The receptor source for this set is a female donor in good health and CMV-seronegative. The CDR3 runs from the conserved cysteine through the conserved F or W. The D gene is left open where the match is weak. Clone size is given for some rows only: seen once, a few or many times, or a class if the clone is expanded.

CDR3nt	CDR3aa	d_gene	j_gene	v_gene	abundance
TGTGCCAGCAGCTCCGGGACTAGCGGGAGGGCCGAAGAGACCCAGTACTTC	CASSSGTSGRAEETQYF	TRBD2	TRBJ2-5	TRBV7-8	.
TGTGCCAGCAGCGTCCAGCGGGGGGCCAGCTCCTACAATGAGCAGTTCTTC	CASSVQRGASSYNEQFF	TRBD2	TRBJ2-1	TRBV9	few
TGTGCCAGCAGCTTGGCCCTTCGGGATCATAACTATGGCTACACCTTC	CASSLALRDHNYGYTF	.	TRBJ1-2	TRBV5-4	.
TGTGCCAGCAGCTGGAGACTAGCGGGGGGGTACGAGCAGTACTTC	CASSWRLAGGYEQYF	TRBD2	TRBJ2-7	TRBV7-2	.
TGTGCCAGCAGTTACGCGGTGAACACTGAAGCTTTCTTT	CASSYAVNTEAFF	.	TRBJ1-1	TRBV6-5	few
TGTGCCAGCAACCGGGACAGCCTAGGCTACACCTTC	CASNRDSLGYTF	TRBD1	TRBJ1-2	TRBV6-5	.
TGTGCCAGCAGACAAACTAGCGGGAAGAGGAATGAGCAGTTCTTC	CASRQTSGKRNEQFF	TRBD2	TRBJ2-1	TRBV6-5	.
TGTGCCAGCAGCCCTGGGGCAGGGGGCCTCCATCGCTACGAGCAGTACTTC	CASSPGAGGLHRYEQYF	TRBD1	TRBJ2-7	TRBV5-6	.
TGTGCCTGGAGCCAGGGTGTATATGGCTACACCTTC	CAWSQGVYGYTF	.	TRBJ1-2	TRBV30	once
TGTGCCAGCAGTTACTCCTACAACACCGGGGAGCTGTTTTTT	CASSYSYNTGELFF	.	TRBJ2-2	TRBV6-5	.
TGTGCCATCAGTAAGCAGGGGGATGAGCAGTTCTTC	CAISKQGDEQFF	TRBD1	TRBJ2-1	TRBV10-3	few
TGTGCCAGCAGTTACTGGGGGGGAATGGGTGAAGCTTTCTTT	CASSYWGGMGEAFF	.	TRBJ1-1	TRBV6-5	once
TGTGCCAGCAGCTTTGGGGGGACAGCTAAAGAGACCCAGTACTTC	CASSFGGTAKETQYF	.	TRBJ2-5	TRBV7-9	.
TGTGCCAGCCGGCGGGACAGGGCTTCCTACGAGCAGTACTTC	CASRRDRASYEQYF	TRBD1	TRBJ2-7	TRBV27	few
TGTGCCTTCCGTGACCAGGGCCGCCACACCTTC	CAFRDQGRHTF	.	TRBJ1-2	TRBV6-1	.
TGTGCCAGCCGAAGTGGGTCGGGAGCCAACACTGAAGCTTTCTTT	CASRSGSGANTEAFF	.	TRBJ1-1	TRBV6-6	.
TGTGCCAGCAGTTACTCTCCGGGTGCCTACGAGCAGTACTTC	CASSYSPGAYEQYF	.	TRBJ2-7	TRBV6-6	.
TGTGCCAGCAGTTACTCGAATGGGCTTTGGGAAAAACTGTTTTTT	CASSYSNGLWEKLFF	.	TRBJ1-4	TRBV6-6	.
TGTGCCTGGAACAGGGACTATAATTCACCCCTCCACTTT	CAWNRDYNSPLHF	.	TRBJ1-6	TRBV30	once
TGCAGCGTAATGCTAGCCTCTGAGCAGTTCTTC	CSVMLASEQFF	.	TRBJ2-1	TRBV29-1	.
TGCGCCAGCAGCCAAGATCCTAGCGGCGGCACAGATACGCAGTATTTT	CASSQDPSGGTDTQYF	TRBD2	TRBJ2-3	TRBV4-1	few
TGTGCCAGCAGTTTAATTGGGACAGGGTCGGCAGATACGCAGTATTTT	CASSLIGTGSADTQYF	TRBD1	TRBJ2-3	TRBV27	.
TGCGCCAGCAGCTTGGTGGCGGGGGGGTACAATGAGCAGTTCTTC	CASSLVAGGYNEQFF	TRBD2	TRBJ2-1	TRBV5-1	.
TGTGCCAGCAGCTTAGAGCTAGCGGGACGGGCCCGGCTGGGCGAGCAGTACTTC	CASSLELAGRARLGEQYF	TRBD2	TRBJ2-7	TRBV7-8	.
TGTGCCAGCTCACCAATGACAGAAAACTATGGCTACACCTTC	CASSPMTENYGYTF	.	TRBJ1-2	TRBV18	.
TGTGCCAGCAGCTTGGACAGGGCGAACTATGGCTACACCTTC	CASSLDRANYGYTF	TRBD1	TRBJ1-2	TRBV11-3	.
TGTGCCATCAGTGAGTCGGGAGGGAATCAGCCCCAGCATTTT	CAISESGGNQPQHF	.	TRBJ1-5	TRBV10-3	.
TGTGCCAGCAGCTCGGGACAGCAGAATGAAAAACTGTTTTTT	CASSSGQQNEKLFF	TRBD1	TRBJ1-4	TRBV5-4	.
TGTGCCAGCAGCTTAACTACGGGGTACGCGAACACCGGGGAGCTGTTTTTT	CASSLTTGYANTGELFF	.	TRBJ2-2	TRBV7-6	once
TGCAGCGTAACCGGGACAGGGGGATCCTACGAGCAGTACTTC	CSVTGTGGSYEQYF	TRBD1	TRBJ2-7	TRBV29-1	.
TGTGCCAGCAGTCCCCCTGGAGGGGACTATAATGAAAAACTGTTTTTT	CASSPPGGDYNEKLFF	.	TRBJ1-4	TRBV27	.
TGCAGCGTTGAGGACTGGACTAGCGGACAAGAGACCCAGTACTTC	CSVEDWTSGQETQYF	TRBD2	TRBJ2-5	TRBV29-1	.
TGCGCCAGCAGCTTCTACGGGGGGAATACGGACGAGCAGTACTTC	CASSFYGGNTDEQYF	TRBD2	TRBJ2-7	TRBV5-1	.
TGTGCCAGCAGCCCAGGGACAGAGCTTTTCAGAGCTTTCTTT	CASSPGTELFRAFF	TRBD1	TRBJ1-1	TRBV7-3	.
TGTGCCACCAGCAGAGGCCCCTTGACAGCCCACACTGAAGCTTTCTTT	CATSRGPLTAHTEAFF	.	TRBJ1-1	TRBV15	.
TGTGCCAGCAGCCTGGGCAGGACTTCCTACGAGCAGTACTTC	CASSLGRTSYEQYF	.	TRBJ2-7	TRBV27	.
TGTGCCAGCAGTGAAGGCACTCCGGGACAGGGAAGGTTTGGCTACACCTTC	CASSEGTPGQGRFGYTF	TRBD1	TRBJ1-2	TRBV6-1	few
TGTGCCAGCAGCTTGGGGGACTCGCTGGATACGCAGTATTTT	CASSLGDSLDTQYF	.	TRBJ2-3	TRBV7-8	.
TGCGCCAGCAGTGAGTCAGGGAGATTCTACGACGAGCAGTACTTC	CASSESGRFYDEQYF	.	TRBJ2-7	TRBV10-1	.
TGTGCCAGCAGCTTAGGCGGAGGAGCGGGGGGGCTCAATGAGCAGTTCTTC	CASSLGGGAGGLNEQFF	TRBD2	TRBJ2-1	TRBV13	few
TGTGCCAGTGCCCCCGTCGGCTATGGCTACACCTTC	CASAPVGYGYTF	.	TRBJ1-2	TRBV27	few
TGCGCCAGCAGTGAACGGACAGGGAGCTCCTACGAGCAGTACTTC	CASSERTGSSYEQYF	TRBD1	TRBJ2-7	TRBV4-3	.
TGCAGCGTTGGGGCCCAAACAGGGTCATTTTGGAATGAGCAGTTCTTC	CSVGAQTGSFWNEQFF	.	TRBJ2-1	TRBV29-1	.
TGTGCCAGCAGCAAAGCGGAGGGCCGAAGAAATGGGACTGAAGCTTTCTTT	CASSKAEGRRNGTEAFF	.	TRBJ1-1	TRBV21-1	once
TGCGCCAGCAGCTTGGACCCACTGAGACAAGAGACCCAGTACTTC	CASSLDPLRQETQYF	.	TRBJ2-5	TRBV5-1	few
TGCGCCAGCAGCTCCGGGGTCACAGATACGCAGTATTTT	CASSSGVTDTQYF	.	TRBJ2-3	TRBV5-1	.
TGCGCCAGCAGTCGCGGACGGGGACAGGTTTGGCTAGAGATCTACGAGCAGTACTTC	CASSRGRGQVWLEIYEQYF	TRBD1	TRBJ2-7	TRBV5-1	.
TGTTCCAGCAGCTTAGGGAGGGCTTCAGGGGAAAAACTGTTTTTT	CSSSLGRASGEKLFF	.	TRBJ1-4	TRBV7-9	.
TGTGCCATCAGTGACCCATTAGCGGGGGACACAGATACGCAGTATTTT	CAISDPLAGDTDTQYF	TRBD2	TRBJ2-3	TRBV10-3	.
TGTGCCATCAGTGAGGACAGGGAAGTCGGGGAGCTGTTTTTT	CAISEDREVGELFF	TRBD1	TRBJ2-2	TRBV10-3	.
TGTGCCAGCAGTTACCCCGGGACTAGAGGAGTTGAGACCCAGTACTTC	CASSYPGTRGVETQYF	TRBD2	TRBJ2-5	TRBV6-5	.
TGCGCCAGCAGCTATTCTCCCGGGACTAGCGGGGGTTACAATGAGCAGTTCTTC	CASSYSPGTSGGYNEQFF	TRBD2	TRBJ2-1	TRBV5-1	.
TGTGCCTCAACGGGGGCCTACGAGCAGTACTTC	CASTGAYEQYF	.	TRBJ2-7	TRBV2	many
TGTGCCTGGGAACCAGGACAGGTGGGAAATTCACCCCTCCACTTT	CAWEPGQVGNSPLHF	TRBD1	TRBJ1-6	TRBV30	few
TGTGCCAGCAGTTTATCTGGGACAGGGTTCTACAATGAGCAGTTCTTC	CASSLSGTGFYNEQFF	TRBD1	TRBJ2-1	TRBV28	.
TGTGCCAGCAGTGCGACAGGAAACACTGAAGCTTTCTTT	CASSATGNTEAFF	.	TRBJ1-1	TRBV6-1	once
TGTGCCAGCACCAATCCACACCTAACTAATGAAAAACTGTTTTTT	CASTNPHLTNEKLFF	.	TRBJ1-4	TRBV6-5	.
TGTGCCAGTAGTATAGACGGGACAGTCGATGGCTACACCTTC	CASSIDGTVDGYTF	TRBD1	TRBJ1-2	TRBV19	few
TGTTCCAGCAGCACTCTACACAGGGGGCTCGGGGAGACCCAGTACTTC	CSSSTLHRGLGETQYF	TRBD1	TRBJ2-5	TRBV7-9	.
TGTGCCAGCAGTCGGGGAACTAGCGGGAGCACAGATACGCAGTATTTT	CASSRGTSGSTDTQYF	TRBD2	TRBJ2-3	TRBV27	.